The table lists the clone carrying this T cell receptor beta chain with many counts. Its antigen is unknown. The data derive from a study of regulatory T cells in long-lasting Graves disease. Whole-study results and caveats: The study examined only peripheral blood, not thyroid tissue.

Regarding time point: persistent/refractory GD, antithyroid drugs over 5 years with positive TRAb. TCR sequences were obtained from RNA taken from PBMCs. Patient provenance is recorded as an endocrinology department in Xi'an, China. The CDR3 is 14 amino acids. V lost 4 bases, J lost 6 bases, and 7 bases stayed unmatched. The germline V gene encodes CDR1 MDHEN and CDR2 SYDVKM. Building of the TCR beta libraries involved iRepertoire HTBI primers and Arm-PCR of CDR3 regions. TCRdb reanalysed the multiplex PCR reads using MiXCR and keeps one entry per CDR3 protein. The table has about 340,000 distinct CDR3 sequences, about 20% seen once.

The sample here was peripheral blood mononuclear cells (PBMCs), taken when the disease was refractory, from a patient treated with antithyroid drugs. This clonotype originated in a female donor with Graves disease. The V gene is TRBV28, the J gene TRBJ1-2; TRBD1 aligns across 8 bases. As DNA, the CDR3 is TGTGCCAGCAGTTACACAGGGGGAGTTGATGGCTACACCTTC. Its protein product is CASSYTGGVDGYTF.